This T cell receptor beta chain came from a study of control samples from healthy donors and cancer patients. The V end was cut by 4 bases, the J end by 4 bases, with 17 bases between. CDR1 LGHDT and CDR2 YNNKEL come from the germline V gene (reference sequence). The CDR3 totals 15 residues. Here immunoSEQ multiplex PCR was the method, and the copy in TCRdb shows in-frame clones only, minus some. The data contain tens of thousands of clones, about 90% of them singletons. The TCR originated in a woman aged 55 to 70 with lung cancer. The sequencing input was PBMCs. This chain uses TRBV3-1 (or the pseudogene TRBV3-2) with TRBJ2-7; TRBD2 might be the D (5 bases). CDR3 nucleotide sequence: TGTGCCAGCAGCCGAGCCGGCGTGGCGGGTTACGAGCAGTACTTC. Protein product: CASSRAGVAGYEQYF.